This record covers a single T cell receptor beta chain. What it binds is not known. Its ends do not fully match the called genes, so a read error is possible. Exclusion of patients followed from uncontrolled infection, other autoimmune disease, pregnancy or lactation. The record originates from a study of T cells in Graves' hyperthyroidism and ophthalmopathy. Across the whole study: Peripheral blood collection took place at initial diagnosis, before any treatment. Study-level points and caveats: Researchers found most expanded thyroid clonotypes above 0.001 in blood as well.

This CDR3 is built from 14 residues. Per the germline V gene, CDR1 is DFQATT and CDR2 is SNEGSKA (reference sequence). TCR beta CDR3 regions were amplified from RNA transcripts. HTBI primers were the set used in a first-round RT-PCR of the TCR CDR3. TCRdb processed the multiplex PCR reads anew with MiXCR; each CDR3 protein has one entry. The sample contains 85,000 to 110,000 distinct CDR3 sequences, approximately 50% of which appear only once. This chain links TRBV20-1 with TRBJ1-1, with D possibly matching TRBD1 (5 bases). The sequence was collected from a man in his forties with Graves' hyperthyroidism. Input material: blood. The CDR3 reads CSAGTARLNTEAFF. The DNA of the CDR3 is TGCAGTGCTGGGACGGCACGTTTGAACACGGAAGCTTTCTTT.